This T cell receptor (beta chain) was retrieved from a study of T cells after yellow fever vaccination. Points from the study as a whole: Abundant clonotypes from the bulk population could contaminate FACS-sorted repertoires.

Germline CDR1 GTSNPN, CDR2 SVGIG (reference sequence). This CDR3 has 16 residues. V was shortened by 1 base and J by 0 bases, with 16 bases between the two germline ends. The table lists this clonotype with a few counts. Its matching antigen is unknown. MiXCR, run by TCRdb on the 5' RACE reads, gives a single entry per CDR3 protein. The sample has under 700,000 distinct CDR3 sequences, about a sixth seen once. The TCR originated in a man aged 18 to 29 who received the YFV17D yellow fever vaccine. The chain carries TRBV30 and TRBJ2-7; TRBD1 might be the D (6 bases). This material consisted of PBMCs, taken less than 6 days after the first yellow fever vaccination. CDR3 DNA: TGTGCCTGGAGTGGTAGGGGACACCGAACCTCCTACGAGCAGTACTTC. Residues: CAWSGRGHRTSYEQYF.